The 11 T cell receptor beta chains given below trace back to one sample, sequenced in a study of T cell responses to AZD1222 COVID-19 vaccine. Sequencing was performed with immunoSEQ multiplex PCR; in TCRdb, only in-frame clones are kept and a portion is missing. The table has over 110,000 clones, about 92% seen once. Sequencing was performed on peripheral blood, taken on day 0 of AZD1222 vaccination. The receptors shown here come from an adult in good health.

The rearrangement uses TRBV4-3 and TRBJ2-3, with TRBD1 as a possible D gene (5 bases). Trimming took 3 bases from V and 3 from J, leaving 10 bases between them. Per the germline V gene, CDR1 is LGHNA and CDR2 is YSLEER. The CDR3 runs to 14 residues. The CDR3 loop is CASSQGLETDTQYF. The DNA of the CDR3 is TGCGCCAGCAGCCAGGGGCTAGAAACAGATACGCAGTATTTT.

The CDR3 loop is CASSRGSLTVGNEQFF. The DNA for the CDR3 is TGTGCCAGCAGTAGAGGGAGTCTCACCGTCGGGAATGAGCAGTTCTTC. The chain carries TRBV2 and TRBJ2-1; TRBD2 might be the D (5 bases). The CDR3 runs to 16 residues. Germline V lookup: CDR1 SNHLY, CDR2 FYNNEI. Trimming cost V 5 bases and J 7 bases, with 21 bases left between them.

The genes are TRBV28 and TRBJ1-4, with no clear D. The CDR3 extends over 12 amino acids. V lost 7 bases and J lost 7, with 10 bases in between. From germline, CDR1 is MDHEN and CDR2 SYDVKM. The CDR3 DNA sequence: TGTGCCAGCACCCGGGTTGGTGAAAAACTGTTTTTT. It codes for CASTRVGEKLFF.

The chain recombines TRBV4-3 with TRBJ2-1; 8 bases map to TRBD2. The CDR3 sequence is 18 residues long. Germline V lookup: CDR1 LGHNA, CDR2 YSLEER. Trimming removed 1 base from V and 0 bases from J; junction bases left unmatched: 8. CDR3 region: CASSQGTIAGISYNEQFF. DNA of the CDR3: TGCGCCAGCAGCCAAGGTACGATAGCGGGGATCTCCTACAATGAGCAGTTCTTC.

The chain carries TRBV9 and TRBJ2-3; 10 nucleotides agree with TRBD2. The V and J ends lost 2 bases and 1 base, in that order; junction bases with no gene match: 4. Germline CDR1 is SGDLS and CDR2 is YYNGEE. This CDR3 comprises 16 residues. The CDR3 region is CASSVRLAGGTDTQYF. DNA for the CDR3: TGTGCCAGCAGCGTTAGGCTAGCGGGGGGCACAGATACGCAGTATTTT.

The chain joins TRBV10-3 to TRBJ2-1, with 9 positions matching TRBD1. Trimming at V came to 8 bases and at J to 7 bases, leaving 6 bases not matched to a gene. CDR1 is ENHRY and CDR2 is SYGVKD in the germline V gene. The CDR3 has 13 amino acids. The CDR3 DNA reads TGTGCCATCGGCCGGGACAGGGATAATGAGCAGTTCTTC. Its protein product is CAIGRDRDNEQFF.

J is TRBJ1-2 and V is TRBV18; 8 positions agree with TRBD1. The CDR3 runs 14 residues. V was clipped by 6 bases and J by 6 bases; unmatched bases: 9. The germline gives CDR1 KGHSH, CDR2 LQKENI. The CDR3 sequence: CASSLDRVRNGYTF. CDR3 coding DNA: TGTGCCAGCTCTCTGGACAGGGTGAGGAATGGCTACACCTTC. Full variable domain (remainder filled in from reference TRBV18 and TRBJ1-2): NAGVMQNPRHLVRRRGQEARLRCSPMKGHSHVYWYRQLPEEGLKFMVYLQKENIIDESGMPKERFSAEFPKEGPSILRIQQVVRGDSAAYFCASSLDRVRNGYTFGSGTRLTVV.

The CDR3 reads CASSPWDGTYGYTF. The CDR3 DNA follows: TGTGCCAGCAGCCCCTGGGACGGGACCTATGGCTACACCTTC. V is TRBV6-5 and J is TRBJ1-2, with a weak D call TRBD1 (5 bases). With 6 bases removed from V and 4 bases from J, the gap between germline ends came to 15 bases. CDR1 is MNHEY and CDR2 is SVGAGI in the germline V gene. The CDR3 length is 14 residues.

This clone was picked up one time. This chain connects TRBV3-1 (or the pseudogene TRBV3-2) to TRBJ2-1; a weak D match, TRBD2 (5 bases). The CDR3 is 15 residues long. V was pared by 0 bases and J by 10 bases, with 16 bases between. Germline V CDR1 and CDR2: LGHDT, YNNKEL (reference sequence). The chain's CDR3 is CASSQDPTGSGEQFF. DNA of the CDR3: TGTGCCAGCAGCCAAGATCCCACGGGGTCGGGAGAGCAGTTCTTC.

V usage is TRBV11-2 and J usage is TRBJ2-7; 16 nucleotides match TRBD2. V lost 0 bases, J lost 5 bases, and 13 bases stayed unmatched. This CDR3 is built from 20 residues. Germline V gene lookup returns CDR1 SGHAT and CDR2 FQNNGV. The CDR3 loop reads CASSLDPPGTSGRAGNEQYF. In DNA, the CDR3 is TGTGCCAGCAGCTTAGATCCGCCAGGGACTAGCGGGAGGGCCGGGAACGAGCAGTACTTC.

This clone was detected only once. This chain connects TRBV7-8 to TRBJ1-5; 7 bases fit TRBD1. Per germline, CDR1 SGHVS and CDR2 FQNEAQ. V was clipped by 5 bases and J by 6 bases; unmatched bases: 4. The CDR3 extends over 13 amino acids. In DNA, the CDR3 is TGTGCCAGCAGCCAAGACAGGGCTCAGCCCCAGCATTTT. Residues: CASSQDRAQPQHF.